This entry describes one T cell receptor beta chain. The study drew participants aged about 18 to 89 years from 20 to 30 US areas. Original handling: For nucleated cells, counts were estimated from reference gene primer amplification. This table comes from immunoSEQ multiplex PCR, and its TCRdb copy is limited to in-frame clones, with some not included. The DNA was the basis for D and trimming; V, J and clone size are from that table. The sample has about 290,000 clones, approximately 88% seen once. The source of the sample is a study of blood T cell repertoires in COVID-19. Study overall: COVID-19 samples, acute and convalescent, were from the United States, Italy and Spain. T cells, B-cell-depleted T cells, or PBMCs provided the cDNA or gDNA that served as material.

The CDR3 spans 14 residues. Germline values: CDR1 ENHRY, CDR2 SYGVKD. V lost 4 bases to trimming and J lost 3 bases; unmatched junction nucleotides: 3. V is TRBV10-3 and J is TRBJ2-1, with 7 bases matching TRBD2. Sample: PBMCs or T cells enriched from blood (not recorded which). The clonotype comes from a woman in her thirties or forties who had recovered from COVID-19. As DNA, the CDR3 is TGTGCCATCAGTGTCTCTAGCGGCTACAATGAGCAGTTCTTC. Protein product: CAISVSSGYNEQFF.